A single sample is the source of the 13 T cell receptor beta chains below, sequenced in a study of blood T cell repertoires in COVID-19. Sequenced by immunoSEQ multiplex PCR; TCRdb stores in-frame clones only, minus some. Counted here are 75,000 to 95,000 clones, roughly 84% occurring once; the ten biggest clones make up 6.3%. Sequencing was done on a sample of peripheral blood. These receptor sequences come from a man in his sixties with acute or convalescent COVID-19.

The chain recombines TRBV24-1 with TRBJ2-5; possibly TRBD2 for D (6 bases). V shed 4 bases and J shed 4 bases, with 18 bases lying between them. Germline-derived CDR1 and CDR2 are KGHDR and SFDVKD. The CDR3 is 16 amino acids. The CDR3 loop reads CATSEGGTPGGETQYF. CDR3 coding DNA: TGTGCCACCAGTGAGGGCGGGACCCCTGGGGGAGAGACCCAGTACTTC.

V gene TRBV12-5 combines with J gene TRBJ1-1, with D maybe TRBD1 (5 bases). CDR3 length equals 16 residues. The ends were cut back, 1 base at V and 2 bases at J, with 14 bases in the middle. Per germline, CDR1 LGHNT and CDR2 FRNRAP. CDR3 sequence reads: CASGLGRGYGNTEAFF. CDR3 DNA: TGTGCTAGTGGTTTGGGGAGGGGTTACGGAAACACTGAAGCTTTCTTT.

The V and J genes are TRBV19 and TRBJ2-2; D perhaps matches TRBD2 (6 bases). V was shortened by 1 base and J by 13 bases, with 16 bases between the two germline ends. Germline V gene sequence: CDR1 LNHDA, CDR2 SQIVND (reference sequence). The CDR3 covers 14 residues. The CDR3 protein is CASSIGGGDGGLFF. For the CDR3, the DNA is TGTGCCAGTAGTATAGGTGGCGGGGACGGCGGGCTGTTTTTT.

The V gene is TRBV4-3, the J gene TRBJ1-5; 8 bases match TRBD1. V lost 0 bases and J lost 4; bases outside the gene matches: 11. The CDR3 has 18 amino acids. Germline V gives CDR1 LGHNA, CDR2 YSLEER. CDR3 in amino acids: CASSQDHVGQVPNQPQHF. The CDR3 nucleotides are TGCGCCAGCAGCCAAGATCACGTGGGACAGGTCCCTAATCAGCCCCAGCATTTT.

The chain has TRBV5-1 and TRBJ1-1; 8 bases match TRBD1. CDR1 and CDR2 (germline): SGHRS, YFSETQ. The CDR3 runs to 18 residues. Germline trimming cut 4 bases from V and 0 bases from J; bases unmatched to any gene: 14. The chain's CDR3 is CASSQGQGYFSLNTEAFF. CDR3 coding DNA: TGCGCCAGCAGCCAAGGACAGGGCTACTTCTCTTTGAACACTGAAGCTTTCTTT.

The rearrangement links TRBV10-3 to TRBJ2-2, with 9 bases identical to TRBD2. This CDR3 is 21 amino acids long. CDR1 and CDR2 (germline): ENHRY, SYGVKD. The V segment lost 0 bases and the J segment 0 bases; nucleotides outside the gene matches: 14. CDR3 loop: CAISESEAFSGGRSNTGELFF. DNA for the CDR3: TGTGCCATCAGTGAGTCTGAGGCGTTTAGCGGGGGCCGATCGAACACCGGGGAGCTGTTTTTT.

The chain carries TRBV19 and TRBJ2-3; maybe TRBD1 (5 bases). The CDR3 covers 13 residues. The ends were cut back, 8 bases at V and 2 bases at J, with 11 bases in the middle. Germline values: CDR1 LNHDA, CDR2 SQIVND (reference sequence). The CDR3 DNA reads TGTGCCAGTGGGGCAAGTTCCACAGATACGCAGTATTTT. Amino acids: CASGASSTDTQYF.

This sequence joins TRBV6-5 and TRBJ1-2; no definite D call. This CDR3 region has 12 residues. The ends were cut back, 0 bases at V and 13 bases at J, with 12 bases in the middle. Germline assignment: CDR1 MNHEY and CDR2 SVGAGI. Here the CDR3 reads CASSYSGGLCTF. CDR3 coding DNA: TGTGCCAGCAGTTACTCCGGCGGTCTTTGCACCTTC.

This clone was detected a few times. This chain connects TRBV4-3 to TRBJ1-6; D is unresolved. The CDR3 is made up of 15 amino acids. V was pared by 0 bases and J by 9 bases, with 12 bases between. Germline lookup yields CDR1 LGHNA and CDR2 YSLEER. The CDR3 sequence is CASSQDRVEGSPLHF. Here the CDR3 DNA reads TGCGCCAGCAGCCAAGATCGGGTCGAGGGTTCACCCCTCCACTTT.

This clone was seen a single time. The chain recombines TRBV7-8 with TRBJ2-5; tentatively, D is TRBD2 (6 bases). V lost 8 bases, J lost 1 base, and 8 bases lay in between. Germline CDR1 and CDR2: SGHVS and FQNEAQ. There are 12 residues in the CDR3. CDR3: CASGDFQETQYF. CDR3 sequence (DNA): TGTGCCAGCGGGGACTTCCAAGAGACCCAGTACTTC.

CDR3 loop: CASSLEYNQPQHF. CDR3 DNA: TGTGCCAGCAGTTTGGAGTACAATCAGCCCCAGCATTTT. V is TRBV27 and J is TRBJ1-5, with D uncertain. The CDR3 is 13 residues long. Trimming took off 3 bases at V and 3 bases at J, with 6 bases between the two ends. Germline CDR1 reads MNHEY; CDR2 reads SMNVEV (reference sequence).

V usage is TRBV30 and J usage is TRBJ1-1, with 7 bases lining up with TRBD1. CDR3 length equals 13 residues. Germline loops: CDR1 GTSNPN, CDR2 SVGIG (reference sequence). Germline trimming cut 1 base from V and 1 base from J; bases unmatched to any gene: 0. The CDR3: CAWSGTGNTEAFF. CDR3 in DNA: TGTGCCTGGAGTGGGACAGGGAACACTGAAGCTTTCTTT.

In its sample, this clone was seen once. V usage is TRBV4-1 and J usage is TRBJ2-7; the D is unclear. In germline, CDR1 is MGHRA, CDR2 YSYEKL. This CDR3 has 14 amino acids. Trimming removed 0 bases from V and 3 bases from J, with 9 bases in between. Here the CDR3 DNA reads TGCGCCAGCAGCCAAGAAGCCTCGATCTACGAGCAGTACTTC. Its protein product is CASSQEASIYEQYF.